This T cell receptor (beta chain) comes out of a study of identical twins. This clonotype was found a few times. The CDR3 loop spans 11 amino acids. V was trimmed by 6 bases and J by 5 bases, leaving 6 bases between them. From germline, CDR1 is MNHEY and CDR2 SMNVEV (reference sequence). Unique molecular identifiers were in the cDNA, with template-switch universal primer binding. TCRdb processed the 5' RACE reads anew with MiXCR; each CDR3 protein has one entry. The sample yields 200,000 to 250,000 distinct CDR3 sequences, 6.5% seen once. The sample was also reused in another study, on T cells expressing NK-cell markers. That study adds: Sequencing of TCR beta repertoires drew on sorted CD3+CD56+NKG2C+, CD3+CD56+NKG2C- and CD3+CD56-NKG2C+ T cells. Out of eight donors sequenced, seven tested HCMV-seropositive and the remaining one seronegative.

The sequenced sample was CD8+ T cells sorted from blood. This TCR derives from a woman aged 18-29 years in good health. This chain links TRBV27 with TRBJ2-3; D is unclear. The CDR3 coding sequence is TGTGCCAGCAGGCTGTTAGATACGCAGTATTTT. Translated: CASRLLDTQYF.